This T cell receptor beta chain came from a study of CD4 T cell repertoires in COVID-19. Study-wide context: Relabeled CFSE-low cells, IL-2-expanded for roughly 9 days, met spikes from other coronaviruses. Broader study findings: Several top expanded SARS-CoV-2-reactive clonotypes were shared by two or three memory subsets. SARS-CoV and/or HKU1 spike cultures shared between about 6 and 26% of SARS-CoV-2 clonotypes.

The memory T cells were sequenced right after ex vivo isolation, without culture. As to this clone: Its antigen is unidentified.

Clones were read by immunoSEQ multiplex PCR, and TCRdb kept only the in-frame ones, dropping some. The sample yields some 80,000 clones, roughly 80% seen once. Germline V gene sequence: CDR1 SGHTA, CDR2 FQGNSA. CDR3 length: 15 amino acids. V lost 3 bases, J lost 2 bases, and 13 bases lay in between. The input for sequencing was CD4+ T cells from peripheral blood, taken after recovery from COVID-19. This receptor was taken from a human donor who had COVID-19. The chain links TRBV7-2 to TRBJ2-5; D gene ambiguous. CDR3 region: CASSLGTVPQETQYF. The CDR3 DNA reads TGTGCCAGCAGCTTGGGCACAGTACCTCAAGAGACCCAGTACTTC.